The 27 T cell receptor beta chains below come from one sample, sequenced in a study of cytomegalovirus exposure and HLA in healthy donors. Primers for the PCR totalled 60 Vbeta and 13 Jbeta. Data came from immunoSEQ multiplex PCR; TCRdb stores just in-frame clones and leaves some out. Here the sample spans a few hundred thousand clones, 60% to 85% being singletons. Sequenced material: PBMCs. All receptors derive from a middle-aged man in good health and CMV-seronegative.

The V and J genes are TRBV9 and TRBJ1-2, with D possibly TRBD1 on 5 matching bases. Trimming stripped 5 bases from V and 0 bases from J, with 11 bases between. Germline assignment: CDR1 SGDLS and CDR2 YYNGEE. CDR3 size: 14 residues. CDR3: CASSDSRANYGYTF. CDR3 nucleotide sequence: TGTGCCAGCAGTGACAGTCGAGCTAACTATGGCTACACCTTC.

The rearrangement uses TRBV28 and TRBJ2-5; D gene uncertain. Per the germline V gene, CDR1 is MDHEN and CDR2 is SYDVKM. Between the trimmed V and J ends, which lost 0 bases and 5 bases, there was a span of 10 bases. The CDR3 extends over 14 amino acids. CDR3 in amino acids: CASSLWAVGETQYF. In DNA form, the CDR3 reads TGTGCCAGCAGTTTATGGGCAGTCGGGGAGACCCAGTACTTC.

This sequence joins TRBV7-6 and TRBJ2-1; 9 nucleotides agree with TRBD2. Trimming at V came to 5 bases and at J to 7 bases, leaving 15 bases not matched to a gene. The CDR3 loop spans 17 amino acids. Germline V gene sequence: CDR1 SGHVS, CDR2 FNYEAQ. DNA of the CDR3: TGTGCCAGCAGCCCTACCCCGACTAGCGGATCTAAGAATGAGCAGTTCTTC. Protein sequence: CASSPTPTSGSKNEQFF.

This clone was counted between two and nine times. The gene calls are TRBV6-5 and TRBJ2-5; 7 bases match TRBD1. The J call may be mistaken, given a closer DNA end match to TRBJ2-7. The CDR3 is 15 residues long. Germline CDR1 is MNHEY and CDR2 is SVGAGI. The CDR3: CASSNPSTGTYEQYF. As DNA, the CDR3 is TGTGCCAGCAGTAATCCGTCGACAGGGACCTACGAGCAGTACTTC.

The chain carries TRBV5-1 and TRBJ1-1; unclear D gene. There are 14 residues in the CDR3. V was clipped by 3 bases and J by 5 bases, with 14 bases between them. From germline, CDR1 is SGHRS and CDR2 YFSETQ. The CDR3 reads CASSSDGVRTEAFF. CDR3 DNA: TGCGCCAGCAGCTCCGACGGGGTCAGGACTGAAGCTTTCTTT.

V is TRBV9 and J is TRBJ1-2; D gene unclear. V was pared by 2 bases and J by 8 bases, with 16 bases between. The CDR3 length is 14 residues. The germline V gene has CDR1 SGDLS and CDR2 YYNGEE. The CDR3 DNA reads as TGTGCCAGCAGCGTGGCCGTGAGTACGGGAGGCTACACCTTC. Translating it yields CASSVAVSTGGYTF.

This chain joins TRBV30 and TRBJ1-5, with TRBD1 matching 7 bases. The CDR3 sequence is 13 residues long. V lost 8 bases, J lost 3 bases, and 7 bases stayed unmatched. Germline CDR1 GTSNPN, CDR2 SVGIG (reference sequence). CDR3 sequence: CALGTEINQPQHF. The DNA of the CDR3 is TGTGCCCTCGGGACAGAAATCAATCAGCCCCAGCATTTT.

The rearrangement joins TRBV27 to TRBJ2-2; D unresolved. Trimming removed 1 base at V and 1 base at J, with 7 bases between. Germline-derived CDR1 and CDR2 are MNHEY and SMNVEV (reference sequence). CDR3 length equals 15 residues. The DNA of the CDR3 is TGTGCCAGCAGTTTATTAGCATTGAACACCGGGGAGCTGTTTTTT. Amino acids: CASSLLALNTGELFF.

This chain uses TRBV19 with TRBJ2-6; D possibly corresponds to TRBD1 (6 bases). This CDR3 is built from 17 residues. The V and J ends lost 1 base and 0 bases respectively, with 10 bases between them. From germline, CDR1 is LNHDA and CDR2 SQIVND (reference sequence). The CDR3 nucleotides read TGTGCCAGTAGTATAGCCCAAGGGGGCTCTGGGGCCAACGTCCTGACTTTC. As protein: CASSIAQGGSGANVLTF.

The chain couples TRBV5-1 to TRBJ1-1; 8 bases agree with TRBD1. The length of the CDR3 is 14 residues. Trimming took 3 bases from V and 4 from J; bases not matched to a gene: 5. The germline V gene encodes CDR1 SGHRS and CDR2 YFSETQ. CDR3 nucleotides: TGCGCCAGCAGCTCGACAGGGGCCAGCACTGAAGCTTTCTTT. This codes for CASSSTGASTEAFF. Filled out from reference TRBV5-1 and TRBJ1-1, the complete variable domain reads KAGVTQTPRYLIKTRGQQVTLSCSPISGHRSVSWYQQTPGQGLQFLFEYFSETQRNKGNFPGRFSGRQFSNSRSEMNVSTLELGDSALYLCASSSTGASTEAFFGQGTRLTVV.

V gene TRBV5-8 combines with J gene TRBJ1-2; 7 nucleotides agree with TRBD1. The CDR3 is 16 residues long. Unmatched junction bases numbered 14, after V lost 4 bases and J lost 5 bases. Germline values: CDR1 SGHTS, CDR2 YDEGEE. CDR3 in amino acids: CASSPGPHTGVYGYTF. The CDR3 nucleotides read TGTGCCAGCAGCCCGGGACCCCATACAGGGGTGTATGGCTACACCTTC.

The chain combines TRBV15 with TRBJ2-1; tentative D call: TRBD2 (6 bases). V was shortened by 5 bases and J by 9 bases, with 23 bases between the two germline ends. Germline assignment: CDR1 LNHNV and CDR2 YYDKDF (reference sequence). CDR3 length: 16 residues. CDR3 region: CATSPALGGRGSEQFF. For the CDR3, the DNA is TGTGCCACCAGCCCTGCGCTGGGCGGGCGGGGTAGTGAGCAGTTCTTC.

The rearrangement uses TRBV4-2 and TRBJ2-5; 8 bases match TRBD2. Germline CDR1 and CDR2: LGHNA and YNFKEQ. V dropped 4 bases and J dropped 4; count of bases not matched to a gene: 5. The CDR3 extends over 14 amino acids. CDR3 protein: CASSRAGEGETQYF. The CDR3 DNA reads TGTGCCAGCAGCCGAGCGGGAGAAGGAGAGACCCAGTACTTC.

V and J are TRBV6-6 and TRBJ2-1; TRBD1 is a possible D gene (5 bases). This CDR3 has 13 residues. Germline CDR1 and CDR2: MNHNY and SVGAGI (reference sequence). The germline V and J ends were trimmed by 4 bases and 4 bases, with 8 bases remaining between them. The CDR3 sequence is CASSLTVYNEQFF. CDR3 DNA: TGTGCCAGCAGTTTGACAGTATACAATGAGCAGTTCTTC.

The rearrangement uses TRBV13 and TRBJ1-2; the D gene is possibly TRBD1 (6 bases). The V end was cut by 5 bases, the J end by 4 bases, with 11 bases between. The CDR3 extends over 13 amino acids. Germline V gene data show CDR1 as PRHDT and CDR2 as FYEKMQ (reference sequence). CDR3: CASSLQGGYGYTF. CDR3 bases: TGTGCCAGCAGCCTACAGGGTGGCTATGGCTACACCTTC.

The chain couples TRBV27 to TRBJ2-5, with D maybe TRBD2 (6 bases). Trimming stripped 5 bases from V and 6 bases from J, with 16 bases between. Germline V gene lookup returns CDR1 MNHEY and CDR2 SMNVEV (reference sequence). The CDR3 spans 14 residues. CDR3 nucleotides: TGTGCCAGCAGTAGCGCGGGACGGAGGCAGACCCAGTACTTC. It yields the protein CASSSAGRRQTQYF.

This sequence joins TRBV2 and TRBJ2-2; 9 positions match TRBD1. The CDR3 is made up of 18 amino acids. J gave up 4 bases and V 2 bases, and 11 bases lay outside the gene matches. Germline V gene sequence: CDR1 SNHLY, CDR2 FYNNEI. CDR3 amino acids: CASSENKRGQGGTGELFF. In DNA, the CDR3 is TGTGCCAGCAGTGAAAATAAGCGGGGACAGGGTGGCACCGGGGAGCTGTTTTTT. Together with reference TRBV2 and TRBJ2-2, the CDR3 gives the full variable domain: EPEVTQTPSHQVTQMGQEVILRCVPISNHLYFYWYRQILGQKVEFLVSFYNNEISEKSEIFDDQFSVERPDGSNFTLKIRSTKLEDSAMYFCASSENKRGQGGTGELFFGEGSRLTVL.

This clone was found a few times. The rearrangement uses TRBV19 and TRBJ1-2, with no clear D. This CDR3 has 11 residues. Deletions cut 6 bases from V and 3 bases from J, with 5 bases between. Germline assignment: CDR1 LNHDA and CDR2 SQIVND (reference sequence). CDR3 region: CASSLDYGYTF. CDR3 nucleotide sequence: TGTGCCAGTAGCCTTGACTATGGCTACACCTTC.

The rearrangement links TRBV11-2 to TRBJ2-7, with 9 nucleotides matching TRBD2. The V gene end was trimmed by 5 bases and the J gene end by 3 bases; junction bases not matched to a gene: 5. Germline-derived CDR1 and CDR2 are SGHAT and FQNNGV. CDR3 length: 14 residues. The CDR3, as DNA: TGTGCCAGCAGCCGGGGTAGCGGGGGCTACGAGCAGTACTTC. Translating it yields CASSRGSGGYEQYF.

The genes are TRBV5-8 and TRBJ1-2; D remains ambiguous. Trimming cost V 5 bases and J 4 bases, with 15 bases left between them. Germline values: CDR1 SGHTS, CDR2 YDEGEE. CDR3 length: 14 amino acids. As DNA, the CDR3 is TGTGCCAGCAGTCCTGTGAGGAGCGGCTATGGCTACACCTTC. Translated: CASSPVRSGYGYTF.

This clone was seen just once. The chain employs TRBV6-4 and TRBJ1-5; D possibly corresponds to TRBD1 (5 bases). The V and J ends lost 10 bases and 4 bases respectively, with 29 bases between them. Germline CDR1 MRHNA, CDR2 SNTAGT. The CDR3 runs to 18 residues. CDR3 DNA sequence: TGTGCCATCCCTCTTTCTCCGGGGCGTGGGGGAGGTAATCAGCCCCAGCATTTT. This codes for CAIPLSPGRGGGNQPQHF.

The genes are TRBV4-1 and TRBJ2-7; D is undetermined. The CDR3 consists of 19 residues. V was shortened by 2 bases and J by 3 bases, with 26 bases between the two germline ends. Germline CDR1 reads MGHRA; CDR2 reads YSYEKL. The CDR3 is CASSQYLVKVEATYYEQYF. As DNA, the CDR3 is TGCGCCAGCAGCCAATACTTGGTTAAGGTTGAGGCTACCTACTACGAGCAGTACTTC.

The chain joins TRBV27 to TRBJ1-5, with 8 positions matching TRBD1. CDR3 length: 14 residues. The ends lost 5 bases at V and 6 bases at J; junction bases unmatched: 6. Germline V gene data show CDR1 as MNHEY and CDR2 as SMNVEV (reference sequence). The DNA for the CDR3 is TGTGCCAGCAGTCTTGGGACAGGAGGTCAGCCCCAGCATTTT. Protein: CASSLGTGGQPQHF.

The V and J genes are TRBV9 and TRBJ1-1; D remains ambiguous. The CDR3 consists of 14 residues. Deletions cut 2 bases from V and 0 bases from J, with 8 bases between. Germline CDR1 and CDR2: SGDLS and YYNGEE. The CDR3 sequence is CASSVGLMNTEAFF. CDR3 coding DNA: TGTGCCAGCAGCGTCGGACTAATGAACACTGAAGCTTTCTTT.

CDR3 in amino acids: CASSPPGRVSYEQYF. CDR3 bases: TGTGCCAGCAGTCCCCCGGGAAGGGTATCCTACGAGCAGTACTTC. This chain uses TRBV28 with TRBJ2-7; TRBD2 is a possible D gene (5 bases). The CDR3 has 15 amino acids. CDR1 and CDR2 (germline): MDHEN, SYDVKM. Trimming cost V 5 bases and J 1 base, with 15 bases left between them.

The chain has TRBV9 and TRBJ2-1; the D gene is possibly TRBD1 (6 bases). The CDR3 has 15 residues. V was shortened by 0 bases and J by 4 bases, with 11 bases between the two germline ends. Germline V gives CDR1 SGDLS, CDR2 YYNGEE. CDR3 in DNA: TGTGCCAGCAGCGTAGCTTGGACAGAATACAATGAGCAGTTCTTC. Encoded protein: CASSVAWTEYNEQFF.

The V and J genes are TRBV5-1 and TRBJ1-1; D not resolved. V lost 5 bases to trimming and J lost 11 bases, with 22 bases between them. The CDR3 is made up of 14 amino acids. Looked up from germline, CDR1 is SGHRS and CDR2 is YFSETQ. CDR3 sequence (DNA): TGCGCCAGCAGTCGAGAGGGAAGGGCGGATCATGCTTTCTTT. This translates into CASSREGRADHAFF.